This T cell receptor (beta chain) stems from a study of regulatory T cells in long-lasting Graves disease. The CDR3 is 15 amino acids. Looked up from germline, CDR1 is SQVTM and CDR2 is ANQGSEA. V lost 7 bases and J lost 1, with 17 bases in between. iRepertoire HTBI primers and Arm-PCR of CDR3 regions built TCR beta libraries. MiXCR, applied by TCRdb to the multiplex PCR reads, yields one record per CDR3 protein. This table holds approximately 270,000 distinct CDR3 sequences, 18% found once. This clonotype has ten or more counts. As for time point: newly diagnosed GD, antithyroid drugs for less than 3 months. PBMC RNA served as the TCR library source. The sample was also linked to a second study, of T cells in Graves' hyperthyroidism and ophthalmopathy. That work states: Orbital computed tomography, thyroid ultrasound, serum thyroxine and TRAb, and clinical symptoms together informed the diagnoses. Ophthalmopathy and stable hyperthyroidism were separated by a 13 V-J model. Before onset, by a median of around 6.4 months, the model predicted ophthalmopathy.

The chain has TRBV29-1 and TRBJ2-1; perhaps TRBD2 as D (6 bases). The receptor comes from a woman aged 25 to 39 with Graves disease. Sequenced here: peripheral blood mononuclear cells (PBMCs), sampled at new diagnosis, from a patient treated with antithyroid drugs. DNA for the CDR3: TGCAGCGCCCCTTACGGGGGTTTGTCCTACAATGAGCAGTTCTTC. Translation: CSAPYGGLSYNEQFF.